This T cell receptor beta chain was recorded in a study of blood T cell repertoires in COVID-19. Study at large: COVID-19 samples collected from the United States, Italy and Spain covered acute and convalescent phases. T cells, B-cell-depleted T cells, or PBMCs supplied cDNA or gDNA.

CDR1 and CDR2 (germline): MDHEN, SYDVKM. The J segment lost 5 bases and the V segment lost 1 base, leaving 8 bases of the junction unmatched. This CDR3 is 16 amino acids long. Original processing notes: Quantification of nucleated cells was approximated via reference gene primer amplification. Libraries were prepared by immunoSEQ multiplex PCR; TCRdb keeps only in-frame clonotypes and omits some of them. D and trimming were read from the DNA, whereas the V and J calls and clone size are those reported in that table. Among approximately 150,000 clones, about 90% were seen once, and the ten largest hold approximately 1.5%.

The chain couples TRBV28 to TRBJ2-5; 9 nucleotides align to TRBD2. The TCR comes from an older woman with acute or convalescent COVID-19. Sequencing was carried out using peripheral blood. The CDR3 DNA reads as TGTGCCAGCAGTTTATCGGGACTAGCCAGAAGGGAGACCCAGTACTTC. This encodes CASSLSGLARRETQYF.